This note documents a single T cell receptor beta chain sequence. The antigen is not known. Here immunoSEQ multiplex PCR was the method, and the copy in TCRdb shows in-frame clones only, minus some. The repertoire has around 100,000 clones, around 84% of them found once; the top ten carry 3% to 4%. This sample stems from a study of radiotherapy plus CTLA-4 blockade in lung cancer. Study information: With roughly a third of patients having disease control, objective responses were seen in about 18%.

Study findings and constraints: TCR clones of tumor origin grew in blood after radiotherapy plus ipilimumab. Together with interferon-beta, which increased in serum after radiation, early dynamic changes in blood T cell clones were reportedly the best predictors of response.

CDR1 is SGHTA and CDR2 is FQGNSA in the germline V gene. The CDR3 totals 15 residues. The trim removed 3 bases at V and 4 bases at J, leaving 6 bases unmatched. CTLA-4 blockade with ipilimumab, together with focal radiation, was given to patients with chemo-refractory metastatic non-small-cell lung cancer. This chain links TRBV7-2 with TRBJ2-7, with 10 bases aligning to TRBD2. This TCR came from a human donor with non-small cell lung cancer that progressed on radiotherapy plus ipilimumab. Some clones in this sample may be carry-over from other donors' samples. Sequences were derived from peripheral blood, sampled from a patient treated with radiotherapy plus ipilimumab. The CDR3 loop is CASSFWVSGGYEQYF. The CDR3 DNA is TGTGCCAGCAGCTTCTGGGTTAGCGGGGGGTACGAGCAGTACTTC.